The 11 T cell receptor beta chains below were found in one sample sequenced in a study of T cells in Graves' hyperthyroidism and ophthalmopathy. RNA transcripts yielded amplified TCR beta CDR3 regions. The HTBI primer set served for first-round RT-PCR of the TCR CDR3. TCRdb recomputed calls from the multiplex PCR reads with MiXCR, one row per CDR3 protein. The sample holds around 340,000 distinct CDR3 sequences, 17% seen once. Sequences were obtained from blood. The receptor set was obtained from a woman aged 30 to 39 with Graves' hyperthyroidism that later progressed to Graves' ophthalmopathy.

This sequence joins TRBV5-1 and TRBJ1-1, with a tentative D call TRBD1 (5 bases). Germline V gives CDR1 SGHRS, CDR2 YFSETQ. Trimming took off 7 bases at V and 0 bases at J, with 22 bases between the two ends. The CDR3 totals 17 residues. As DNA, the CDR3 is TGCGCCAGCTCCCGGTTAGCGGGACCCAGGATGAACACTGAAGCTTTCTTT. Its protein product is CASSRLAGPRMNTEAFF.

This clonotype was observed a handful of times. DNA of the CDR3: TGTGCCAGTAGACAGGGGAAGAACACCGGGGAGCTGTTTTTT. It is translated as CASRQGKNTGELFF. The chain couples TRBV19 to TRBJ2-2, with 7 bases identical to TRBD1. The CDR3 consists of 14 residues. V shed 6 bases, J shed 1 base, and the junction held 2 bases outside the gene matches. Per the germline V gene, CDR1 is LNHDA and CDR2 is SQIVND (reference sequence).

This clonotype was seen only a few times. The chain joins TRBV25-1 to TRBJ2-3; the D is unclear. The CDR3 runs 11 residues. CDR1 is MGHDK, CDR2 SYGVNS, per germline. The V and J ends lost 7 bases and 7 bases respectively, with 9 bases between them. The CDR3 nucleotides are TGTGCCAGCAACTCCCTGAATACGCAGTATTTT. Its translation is CASNSLNTQYF.

This clonotype came up a few times. V and J are TRBV4-2 and TRBJ2-3; 9 bases fit TRBD2. CDR1 LGHNA and CDR2 YNFKEQ come from the germline V gene. Unmatched junction bases numbered 13, after V lost 0 bases and J lost 6 bases. This CDR3 comprises 18 residues. In DNA form, the CDR3 reads TGTGCCAGCAGCCAAGATAGGGCGGCGGGGGGGCTGGGGGATACGCAGTATTTT. Its protein product is CASSQDRAAGGLGDTQYF.

Of note for this clonotype: A much larger clonotype is one base distant, so this may be a read error. The chain is built from TRBV29-1 and TRBJ1-1; D gene unclear. Germline lookup yields CDR1 SQVTM and CDR2 ANQGSEA. V lost 0 bases and J lost 1, with 3 bases in between. The CDR3 spans 12 residues. As DNA, the CDR3 is TGCAGCGTTGAAGAGGGGAACACTGAAGCTTTCTTT. Residues: CSVEEGNTEAFF.

In its sample, this clonotype was seen a few times. The chain links TRBV4-1 to TRBJ1-1; 8 bases fit TRBD1. V dropped 3 bases and J dropped 6; count of bases not matched to a gene: 9. CDR3 length: 15 amino acids. Germline assignment: CDR1 MGHRA and CDR2 YSYEKL. The CDR3 sequence: CASSHMDRVVAEAFF. CDR3 DNA: TGCGCCAGCAGCCACATGGACAGGGTTGTAGCTGAAGCTTTCTTT.

CDR3 bases: TGTGCCAGCAGCTCTTCGGCCGAGGGGACCCAGTACTTC. Protein: CASSSSAEGTQYF. This rearrangement joins TRBV11-3 to TRBJ2-5; a possible D gene is TRBD2 (5 bases). CDR3 size: 13 residues. The V and J ends lost 4 bases and 7 bases respectively, with 13 bases between them. Germline V gene sequence: CDR1 SGHNT, CDR2 YENEEA.

This clonotype came up many times. This chain connects TRBV2 to TRBJ1-1; D not resolved. V gave up 8 bases and J gave up 1 base, with 11 bases separating them. This CDR3 has 13 amino acids. Germline CDR1 SNHLY, CDR2 FYNNEI. CDR3 nucleotides: TGTGCCAGCCCCCGGCGGGGGAACACTGAAGCTTTCTTT. Residues: CASPRRGNTEAFF.

This clonotype was recorded many times. Here the CDR3 DNA reads TGTGCCAGCAGCCCGACGACAGACCCCTACGAGCAGTACTTC. Its protein product is CASSPTTDPYEQYF. V gene TRBV7-9 combines with J gene TRBJ2-7, with D perhaps matching TRBD1 (5 bases). Germline CDR1 is SEHNR and CDR2 is FQNEAQ (reference sequence). The CDR3 spans 14 residues. V lost 5 bases to trimming and J lost 2 bases, with 13 bases between them. Full variable domain (remainder filled in from reference TRBV7-9 and TRBJ2-7): DTGVSQNPRHKITKRGQNVTFRCDPISEHNRLYWYRQTLGQGPEFLTYFQNEAQLEKSRLLSDRFSAERPKGSFSTLEIQRTEQGDSAMYLCASSPTTDPYEQYFGPGTRLTVT.

There are many counts of this clonotype. V usage is TRBV11-2 and J usage is TRBJ2-2, with unresolved D. Looked up from germline, CDR1 is SGHAT and CDR2 is FQNNGV. V shed 3 bases and J shed 7 bases, with 9 bases lying between them. The CDR3 consists of 13 residues. The CDR3 spells CASSFLPGGELFF. DNA for the CDR3: TGTGCCAGCAGCTTTCTACCCGGCGGGGAGCTGTTTTTT.

The table lists this clonotype with many counts. This chain uses TRBV24-1 with TRBJ2-3; 7 bases match TRBD2. CDR1 and CDR2 from the germline V gene are KGHDR and SFDVKD. The junction had 12 bases not matched to a gene; V was cut back by 3 bases and J by 7 bases. This CDR3 comprises 16 residues. CDR3 sequence reads: CATSDRQRTSRHTQYF. The DNA of the CDR3 is TGTGCCACCAGTGATCGACAGAGGACTAGTCGCCATACGCAGTATTTT.